This TCR beta chain was observed in a study of T-cell memory formation after mild COVID-19. This clonotype appeared a few times. What it recognizes is unknown. TCRdb processed the 5' RACE reads anew with MiXCR; each CDR3 protein has one entry. The table records 250,000 to 350,000 distinct CDR3 sequences, around 15% of them present only once. Whole-study results and caveats: Memory cells collected pre-infection included some clones that later responded, suggesting cross-reactive memory joined.

Germline lookup yields CDR1 SEHNR and CDR2 FQNEAQ (reference sequence). The CDR3 extends over 16 amino acids. With 3 bases clipped from V and 4 bases from J, the junction kept 9 bases outside the gene matches. The TCR comes from a man younger than 35 who had mild COVID-19 (a few samples of this study predate the infection). Cell type and time point are not known. The V gene is TRBV7-9, the J gene TRBJ2-5, with 9 bases fitting TRBD2. The specimen sequenced was PBMCs or a T cell subset sorted from them (not recorded which). Here the CDR3 DNA reads TGTGCCAGCAGCTTCGGGATAGCGGGGGCCGGAGAGACCCAGTACTTC. Its translation is CASSFGIAGAGETQYF.